The present T cell receptor (beta chain) was sequenced within a study of T-cell reconstitution after alpha-beta-depleted transplantation in children. General study findings and limits: From newly produced T cells came most of the T-cell counts and diversity one year after transplant. Surviving recipient T cells and thymic progenitors accounted for the high day-60 TCRbeta diversity observed in some patients. Alpha-beta T cells about two months after transplant reportedly derived from several hundred expanded graft clones.

The CDR3 consists of 16 residues. Germline assignment: CDR1 MGHRA and CDR2 YSYEKL. J lost 6 bases, V lost 1 base, and 7 bases had no gene match. As regards this clonotype: Its antigen is unidentified.

A TCRbeta library incorporating unique molecular identifiers was prepared. TCRdb passed the PCR reads through MiXCR, listing each CDR3 protein once. This table has around 960,000 distinct CDR3 sequences, 25% to 35% appearing once. The chain employs TRBV4-1 and TRBJ2-5, with TRBD2 identical over 11 bases. The source was PBMCs, mostly from graft donor cells, collected 360 days after TCRalphabeta/CD19-depleted stem cell transplant. This clonotype was obtained from a boy less than two years old who had a stem cell transplant for SCID, so the T cells may come from the graft donor. This CDR3 reads CASSQGIAGGQKTQYF. In DNA form, the CDR3 reads TGCGCCAGCAGCCAAGGGATAGCGGGGGGGCAGAAGACCCAGTACTTC.